The sequence of this TCR beta chain was determined in a study of identical twins. The authors used template switching to add a universal primer site and gave cDNA unique molecular identifiers. TCRdb re-analysed the 5' RACE reads in MiXCR, keeping a single row per CDR3 protein. The data contain 460,000 or so distinct CDR3 sequences, approximately 15% of them singletons. Each donor (without exception) was a healthy Caucasian. The sample holds a few counts of this clonotype. No antigen is known for it. Study outcomes and limitations: Less excess twin sharing appeared in beta out-of-frame sequences.

The same sample was also used in a study of yellow fever vaccine responses in identical twins.

Sequenced material: CD4+ T cells sorted from blood. The receptor comes from a woman under 30 in good health.

As DNA, the CDR3 is TGTGCCAGCAGCCCTTCGGCGGGGTTAAGTTACAATGAGCAGTTCTTC. Its protein product is CASSPSAGLSYNEQFF. The J gene is TRBJ2-1, the V gene TRBV9, with D perhaps matching TRBD2 (6 bases). V shed 4 bases and J shed 4 bases, with 18 bases lying between them. The CDR3 length is 16 residues. The germline gives CDR1 SGDLS, CDR2 YYNGEE.